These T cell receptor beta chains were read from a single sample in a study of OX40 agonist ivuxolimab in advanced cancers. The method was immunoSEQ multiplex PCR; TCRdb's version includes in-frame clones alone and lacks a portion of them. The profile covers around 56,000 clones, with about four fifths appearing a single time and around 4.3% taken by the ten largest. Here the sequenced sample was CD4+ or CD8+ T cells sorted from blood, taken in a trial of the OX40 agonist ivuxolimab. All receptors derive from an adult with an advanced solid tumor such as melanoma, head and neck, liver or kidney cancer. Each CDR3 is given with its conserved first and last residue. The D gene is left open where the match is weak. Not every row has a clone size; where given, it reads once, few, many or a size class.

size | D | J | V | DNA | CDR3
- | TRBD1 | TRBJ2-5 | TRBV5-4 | TGTGCCAGCAGCAAAACGACAGGGCCTCAAGAGACCCAGTACTTC | CASSKTTGPQETQYF
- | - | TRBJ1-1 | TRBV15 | TGTGCCACCAGCGTCTCGAACACTGAAGCTTTCTTT | CATSVSNTEAFF
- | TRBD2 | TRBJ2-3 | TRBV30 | TGTGCCTGGAGTGTATCTAGGCTAGCGGGAGGAATCACAGATACGCAGTATTTT | CAWSVSRLAGGITDTQYF
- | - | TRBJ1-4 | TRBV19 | TGTGCCAGTAAGGAAAGGGGCAGTAATGAAAAACTGTTTTTT | CASKERGSNEKLFF
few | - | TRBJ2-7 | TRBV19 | TGTGCCAGTAGTATCGGCTGGGCCTACGAGCAGTACTTC | CASSIGWAYEQYF
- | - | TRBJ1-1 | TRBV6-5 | TGTGCCAGCAGTTACTCTCAGGGTTACGAAGCTTTCTTT | CASSYSQGYEAFF
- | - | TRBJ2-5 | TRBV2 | TGTGCCAGCAGTGAATTTTCTATTCAAGAGACCCAGTACTTC | CASSEFSIQETQYF
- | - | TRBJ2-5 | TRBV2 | TGTGCCAGCAACAAAAGGGATAGGGGTTTGGAGACCCAGTACTTC | CASNKRDRGLETQYF
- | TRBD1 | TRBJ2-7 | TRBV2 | TGTGCCAGCAGCGAACAGGGGGCGGACTACGAGCAGTACTTC | CASSEQGADYEQYF
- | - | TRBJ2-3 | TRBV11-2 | TGTGCCAGCAGCTTAGATCTGGGCTTCGGAGATACGCAGTATTTT | CASSLDLGFGDTQYF
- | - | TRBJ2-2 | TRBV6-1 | TGTGCCAGCAAGTGGGGAGAGGGCACCGGGGAGCTGTTTTTT | CASKWGEGTGELFF
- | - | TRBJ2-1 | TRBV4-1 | TGCGCCAGCAGCCAAGATCCCGGCCGCCGGATTGATGAGCAGTTCTTC | CASSQDPGRRIDEQFF
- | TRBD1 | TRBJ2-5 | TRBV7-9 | TGTGCCAGCAGCATGGGACAGGGCCGAGAGACCCAGTACTTC | CASSMGQGRETQYF